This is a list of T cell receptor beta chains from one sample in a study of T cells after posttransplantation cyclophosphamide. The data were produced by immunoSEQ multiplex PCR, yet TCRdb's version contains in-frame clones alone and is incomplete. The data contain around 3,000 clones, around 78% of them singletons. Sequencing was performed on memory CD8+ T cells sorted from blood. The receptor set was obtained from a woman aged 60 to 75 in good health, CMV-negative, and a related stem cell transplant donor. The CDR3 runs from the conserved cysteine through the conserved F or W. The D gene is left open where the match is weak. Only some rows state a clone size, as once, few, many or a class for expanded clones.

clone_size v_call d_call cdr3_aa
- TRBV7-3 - CASSLTQNNEQFF
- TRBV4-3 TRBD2 CASSQELAGSTDTQYF
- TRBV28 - CASSPDPWREQYF
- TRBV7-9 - CASSLKGVEQFF
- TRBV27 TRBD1 CASSLSGGLGDTQYF
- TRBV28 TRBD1 CASRKGTGGADYGYTF
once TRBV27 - CASRLGDTQYF
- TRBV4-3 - CASSQARGLGNSPLHF
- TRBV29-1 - CSVESSDYEQYF
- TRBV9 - CASSRDGSGWKDTQYF
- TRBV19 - CATTGSGANVLTF
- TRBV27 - CASSLILRSTEAFF
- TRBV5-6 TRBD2 CASSLLAGSSTDTQYF
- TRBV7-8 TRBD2 CASSFSGSSYEQYF
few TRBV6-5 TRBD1 CASSYSDRGYGYTF
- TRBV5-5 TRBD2 CASGVIAGGYNEQFF
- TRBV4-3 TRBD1 CASSQYGDRAGNEQFF
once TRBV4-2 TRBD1 CASSQGQGYNSPLHF
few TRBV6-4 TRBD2 CASSETSGGPNTGELFF
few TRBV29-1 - CSVDVADSDYGYTF
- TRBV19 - CASRPRRGELFF
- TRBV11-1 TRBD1 CASSFPRQGALETQYF
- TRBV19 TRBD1 CASSTRTGRDNSPLHF
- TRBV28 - CASSLLSGADTQYF
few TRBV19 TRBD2 CASSRTSGDYNEQFF
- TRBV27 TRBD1 CASSSPYGTGGPYTEAFF
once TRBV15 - CATSRDWGGETQYF
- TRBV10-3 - CAIRGAGQIPWEQYF
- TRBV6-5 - CASSDQGETLHF
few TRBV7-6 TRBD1 CASSGTGSGDQPQHF
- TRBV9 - CASSVGAGTGTDTQYF
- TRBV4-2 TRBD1 CASSQITGTGGGEQFF
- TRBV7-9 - CASSLALQGPNTEAFF
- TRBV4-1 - CASSQVKLNTEAFF
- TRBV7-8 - CASSPGTYYNEQFF
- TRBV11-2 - CASSLGPAGTQYF
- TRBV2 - CASTYSPGYNEQFF
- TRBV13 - CASSLGQWNSPLHF
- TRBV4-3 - CASSQGLGDTDTQYF
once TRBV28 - CASSFGGIYGYTF
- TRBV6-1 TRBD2 CASSEAAGGHNEQFF
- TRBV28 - CASSTLTVPNYGYTF
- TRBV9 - CASSAPGAGELFF
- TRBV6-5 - CASSYLGTPYEQYF
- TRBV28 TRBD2 CASHPNLSGRAVYEQYF
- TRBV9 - CASSVGGSGTGELFF
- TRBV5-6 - CASSSWSDSYEQYF
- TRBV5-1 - CASSVGSQNEQFF
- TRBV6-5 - CASSPGSLTGYGYTF
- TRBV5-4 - CASSFQGGGELFF
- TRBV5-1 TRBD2 CASSLSSGLVLNTGELFF
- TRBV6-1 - CASRGAGSGYGYTF